A selection of T cell receptor beta chains follows, all from one sample in a study of radiation and T cells in renal cell carcinoma. Method: immunoSEQ multiplex PCR; TCRdb's copy keeps in-frame clones and lacks some. Of some 75,000 clones listed, roughly 82% are singletons. The starting material was blood, obtained from a patient whose treatment included radiotherapy and nephrectomy. Receptors were obtained from a man between 60 and 75 years old with renal cell carcinoma. Each CDR3 is given with its conserved first and last residue. The order of the fields is J gene, V gene, clone size, D gene, CDR3 DNA, CDR3 protein. D genes are given only for firm matches. Not all rows give a size; the values are once, few, many and, for expanded clones, a class.

J: TRBJ2-7
V: TRBV9
size: NA
D: NA
DNA: TGTGCCAGCAGCCCAAGCGAGCGTACTTCACCCTACGAGCAGTACTTC
CDR3: CASSPSERTSPYEQYF

J: TRBJ2-1
V: TRBV27
size: few
D: NA
DNA: TGTGCCAGCTCAGGATGGGGCCGGTATGAGCAGTTCTTC
CDR3: CASSGWGRYEQFF

J: TRBJ2-2
V: TRBV2
size: NA
D: NA
DNA: TGTGCCAGCAGCCAGGGGACCGGGGAGCTGTTTTTT
CDR3: CASSQGTGELFF

J: TRBJ2-4
V: TRBV19
size: NA
D: NA
DNA: TGTGCCAGTACCTCAGACGGCAGGGGAATGGGTAAAAACATTCAGTACTTC
CDR3: CASTSDGRGMGKNIQYF

J: TRBJ2-2
V: TRBV5-4
size: NA
D: NA
DNA: TGTGCCAGCAGCTTGGTATTGGGGTACACCGGGGAGCTGTTTTTT
CDR3: CASSLVLGYTGELFF

J: TRBJ2-3
V: TRBV5-1
size: NA
D: NA
DNA: TGCGCCAGCAGCGGCCTGGGCACATTTACAGATACGCAGTATTTT
CDR3: CASSGLGTFTDTQYF

J: TRBJ1-4
V: TRBV19
size: NA
D: TRBD1
DNA: TGTGCCAGTAGTACAGGGGGAGGACCGGGGGATGAAAAACTGTTTTTT
CDR3: CASSTGGGPGDEKLFF

J: TRBJ1-4
V: TRBV29-1
size: NA
D: TRBD1
DNA: TGCAGCGGTCGGACAGGGTGGGATGAAAAACTGTTTTTT
CDR3: CSGRTGWDEKLFF

J: TRBJ2-5
V: TRBV14
size: once
D: TRBD1
DNA: TGTGCCAGCAGACTAGGACAGGGGGCGCGTGAGACCCAGTACTTC
CDR3: CASRLGQGARETQYF

J: TRBJ2-3
V: TRBV11-2
size: NA
D: NA
DNA: TGTGCCAGCAGCTTAAATCCGTCTGCCGATACGCAGTATTTT
CDR3: CASSLNPSADTQYF

J: TRBJ1-2
V: TRBV29-1
size: few
D: NA
DNA: TGCAGCGTTGAGGTGGGCGGGGGGACATACTCTGGCTACACCTTC
CDR3: CSVEVGGGTYSGYTF

J: TRBJ1-2
V: TRBV28
size: NA
D: NA
DNA: TGTGCCACCAGGGATCCGAGCTATGGCTACACCTTC
CDR3: CATRDPSYGYTF

J: TRBJ2-7
V: TRBV28
size: NA
D: TRBD2
DNA: TGTGCCAGCAGTACCCCGGGACTAGCGGGAAAGTACGAGCAGTACTTC
CDR3: CASSTPGLAGKYEQYF

J: TRBJ2-7
V: TRBV15
size: NA
D: NA
DNA: TGTGCCACCAGCAGGGGGGTCTACGAGCAGTACTTC
CDR3: CATSRGVYEQYF

J: TRBJ2-7
V: TRBV28
size: NA
D: TRBD1
DNA: TGTGCCAGTACCCGGGACAGGGGGTTTTACGAGCAGTACTTC
CDR3: CASTRDRGFYEQYF

J: TRBJ2-3
V: TRBV25-1
size: few
D: TRBD2
DNA: TGTGCCAGCAGTGAGGCGGGAGGGGTAGATACGCAGTATTTT
CDR3: CASSEAGGVDTQYF

J: TRBJ2-1
V: TRBV5-5
size: NA
D: NA
DNA: TGTGCCAGCAGCTTGTTGATCTCTTACAGCTCCTACAATGAGCAGTTCTTC
CDR3: CASSLLISYSSYNEQFF

J: TRBJ2-3
V: TRBV20-1
size: NA
D: NA
DNA: TGCAGTGCTCAGGACTACGGTTTT
CDR3: CSAQDYGF

J: TRBJ2-5
V: TRBV14
size: NA
D: TRBD2
DNA: TGTGCCAGCAGCCAAGTGTACGCCGCGGGGGGGGAGACCCAGTACTTC
CDR3: CASSQVYAAGGETQYF

J: TRBJ1-3
V: TRBV28
size: NA
D: TRBD1
DNA: TGTGCCAGCAGTTCTCGTGACAGGGCTGGAAACACCATATATTTT
CDR3: CASSSRDRAGNTIYF

J: TRBJ2-7
V: TRBV28
size: NA
D: TRBD2
DNA: TGTGCCAGCAGTCCGATTGAAACAGGGACTAGCGAGTACGAGCAGTACTTC
CDR3: CASSPIETGTSEYEQYF

J: TRBJ2-7
V: TRBV28
size: NA
D: TRBD2
DNA: TGTGCCAGCAGTTTCGTTCTAGCGGGAGTCGACAACGAGCAGTACTTC
CDR3: CASSFVLAGVDNEQYF

J: TRBJ2-3
V: TRBV27
size: NA
D: NA
DNA: TGTGCCAGCAGTTTTGGGCCCTATACGGATACGCAGTATTTT
CDR3: CASSFGPYTDTQYF

J: TRBJ2-5
V: TRBV29-1
size: NA
D: TRBD2
DNA: TGCAGCGAGGACACTGCGGGAGCCCAGTACTTC
CDR3: CSEDTAGAQYF

J: TRBJ2-7
V: TRBV10-1
size: NA
D: TRBD2
DNA: TGCGCCAGCAGCCCCGGGACTAGCGGAATTTCCTACGAGCAGTACTTC
CDR3: CASSPGTSGISYEQYF

J: TRBJ2-5
V: TRBV10-3
size: NA
D: NA
DNA: TGTGCCATCAGTGGAGGGGACCAAGAGACCCAGTACTTC
CDR3: CAISGGDQETQYF

J: TRBJ2-7
V: TRBV14
size: NA
D: NA
DNA: TGTGCCAGCAGCCAAGAAGAAGCGCTCCCTTACGAGCAGTACTTC
CDR3: CASSQEEALPYEQYF

J: TRBJ1-4
V: TRBV7-2
size: NA
D: NA
DNA: TGTGCCAGCAGCGGACGCAGGGCAACTAATGAAAAACTGTTTTTT
CDR3: CASSGRRATNEKLFF

J: TRBJ2-3
V: TRBV7-9
size: NA
D: NA
DNA: TGTGCCAGCAGCTCGAGGGGCACAGATACGCAGTATTTT
CDR3: CASSSRGTDTQYF

J: TRBJ1-1
V: TRBV5-1
size: NA
D: TRBD1
DNA: TGCGCCAGCCGATACAGGGGGCTGGGGGACACTGAAGCTTTCTTT
CDR3: CASRYRGLGDTEAFF

J: TRBJ2-1
V: TRBV27
size: NA
D: NA
DNA: TGTGCCAGCAGTTTCGGGGACGGACTTTACAATGAGCAGTTCTTC
CDR3: CASSFGDGLYNEQFF

J: TRBJ2-7
V: TRBV18
size: NA
D: NA
DNA: TGTGCCAGCTCTCCAGGACCGCCACCCTCCTACGAGCAGTACTTC
CDR3: CASSPGPPPSYEQYF

J: TRBJ1-6
V: TRBV30
size: NA
D: NA
DNA: TGTGCCTGGAGCTCACGACCTAGCTCCTATAATTCACCCCTCCACTTT
CDR3: CAWSSRPSSYNSPLHF

J: TRBJ1-2
V: TRBV19
size: NA
D: NA
DNA: TGTGCCAGTAGTACGTCACCTAGCAACTATGGCTACACCTTC
CDR3: CASSTSPSNYGYTF

J: TRBJ2-3
V: TRBV5-1
size: NA
D: TRBD2
DNA: TGCGCCAGCAGCTTGACTAGCGGGAGGGGAATGAGCACAGATACGCAGTATTTT
CDR3: CASSLTSGRGMSTDTQYF

J: TRBJ1-3
V: TRBV5-1
size: NA
D: NA
DNA: TGCGCCAGCAGCCCGGGGGCGTCTAGCTCTGGAAACACCATATATTTT
CDR3: CASSPGASSSGNTIYF

J: TRBJ2-2
V: TRBV5-1
size: NA
D: NA
DNA: TGCGCCAGCAGCTTGGGAGGCGGGAAAGCCGGGGAGCTGTTTTTT
CDR3: CASSLGGGKAGELFF